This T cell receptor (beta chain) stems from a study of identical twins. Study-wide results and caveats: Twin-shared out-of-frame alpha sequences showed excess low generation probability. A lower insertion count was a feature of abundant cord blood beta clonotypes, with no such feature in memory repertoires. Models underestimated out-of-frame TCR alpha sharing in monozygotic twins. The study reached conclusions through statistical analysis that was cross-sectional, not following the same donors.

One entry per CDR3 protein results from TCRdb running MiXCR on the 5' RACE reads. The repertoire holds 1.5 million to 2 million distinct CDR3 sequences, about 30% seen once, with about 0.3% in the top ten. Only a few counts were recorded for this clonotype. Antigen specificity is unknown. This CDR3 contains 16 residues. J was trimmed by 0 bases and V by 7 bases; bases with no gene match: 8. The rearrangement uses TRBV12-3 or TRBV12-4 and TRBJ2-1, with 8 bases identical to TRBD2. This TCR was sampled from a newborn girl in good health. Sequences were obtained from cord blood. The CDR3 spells CASKRRGGSSYNEQFF. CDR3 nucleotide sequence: TGTGCCAGCAAAAGACGGGGGGGCAGCTCCTACAATGAGCAGTTCTTC.